Listed below are T cell receptor beta chains from one sample, sequenced in a study of beta chain features in type 1 diabetes. Assay: immunoSEQ multiplex PCR; the TCRdb copy retains only in-frame clones and omits some. The table lists roughly 340,000 clones, roughly 12% of them singletons, with 0.013% to 0.015% in the top ten. Sequencing used naive CD4+ T cells from blood. Receptor source: a woman aged 18-29 years with type 1 diabetes. Both conserved end residues are trimmed from each CDR3. D genes are given only for firm matches. Expanded clones get a size class; other rows say once, few or many, or leave the size out.

J,V,size,D,CDR3
TRBJ2-5,TRBV28,once,.,ASSPWSSETQY
TRBJ1-1,TRBV18,.,.,ASSPGSVNTEAF
TRBJ2-1,TRBV4-2,few,.,ASSQDPLQRRRGYNEQF
TRBJ2-7,TRBV7-3,.,.,ASSLRGLRGEQY
TRBJ2-3,TRBV7-2,few,TRBD2,ASSLREVRTDTQY
TRBJ2-1,TRBV20-1,few,.,SARVYNEQF
TRBJ2-7,TRBV11-2,.,.,ASSLTDDSSYEQY
TRBJ1-1,TRBV28,.,.,ASSGQRYTEAF
TRBJ1-5,TRBV7-2,.,.,ASSWAGLLNQPQH
TRBJ1-1,TRBV11-3,few,.,ASSFGGSYTEAF
TRBJ2-2,TRBV4-1,.,.,ASSHRTTHTGELF
TRBJ2-5,TRBV18,.,.,ASSPYEGVETQY
TRBJ2-1,TRBV5-6,few,TRBD1,ASRRTGVTEQF
TRBJ2-1,TRBV19,few,.,ASSNVGSYNEQF
TRBJ1-1,TRBV28,few,.,ASTWQGYTEAF
TRBJ2-6,TRBV19,few,TRBD1,ASSSRQGTSSGANVLT
TRBJ2-7,TRBV7-3,.,.,ASSLEGDEQY
TRBJ2-3,TRBV28,few,TRBD2,ASRLAGSTDTQY
TRBJ2-7,TRBV23-1,many,TRBD1,ASSQPSGQIFSYEQY
TRBJ2-2,TRBV6-6,few,TRBD1,ASSEGQGTGELF
TRBJ1-1,TRBV4-3,few,.,ASSRETGNTEAF
TRBJ2-3,TRBV5-1,few,TRBD2,ASGAGAGGTDTQY
TRBJ1-2,TRBV7-9,few,TRBD1,ASSLSGQGEVYGYT
TRBJ2-1,TRBV10-3,few,.,AIREGEEGNEQF
TRBJ2-1,TRBV5-4,.,TRBD2,ASSLGGEGLGLENEQF
TRBJ2-7,TRBV11-2,few,.,ASSLLLEQY
TRBJ2-7,TRBV7-8,few,TRBD1,ASRPPGTGLYEQY
TRBJ1-2,TRBV5-1,few,.,ASSLATGVNYGYT
TRBJ1-1,TRBV30,few,.,AWEVNSEAF
TRBJ2-7,TRBV7-9,few,.,ASSLDELGLSYEQY
TRBJ1-5,TRBV30,.,.,AWGQSNQPQH